The clone carrying this T cell receptor (beta chain) was counted ten times or more. Its antigen is undetermined. The data are from a study of molecular identifiers for immune sequencing clone quantification. Study findings and constraints: The study found clones above 20 RNA copies held over 98% of effector molecules and under 1% in naive cells.

Trimming pared 3 bases from V and 4 bases from J, leaving 12 bases between. Germline V lookup: CDR1 WSHSY, CDR2 SAAADI. CDR3 length: 14 amino acids. RNA fractions of 10%, 30% or 50% and roughly 17,000 to 1,100,000 sorted cells were the source of naive CD8 libraries. Naive CD8 T cells were sorted, and the gate applied was CD8+CD4-CCR7+CD45RA+. TCRdb ran MiXCR on the PCR reads and lists one entry per CDR3 protein. The data show hundreds of thousands of distinct CDR3 sequences, with around 25% seen just once and roughly 0.83% held by the top ten. Sequencing was done on a sample of naive CD8+ T cells from blood, with Jurkat cell RNA spiked in. Subset meaning: FACS-sorted CD8+CD4-CCR7+CD45RA+ naive T cells. The clonotype comes from a human donor in good health. Some libraries in this study had Jurkat cell RNA spiked in. V is TRBV10-2 and J is TRBJ1-2; D not resolved. The CDR3 spells CASSDWTAVYGYTF. CDR3 bases: TGCGCCAGCAGTGATTGGACGGCCGTCTATGGCTACACCTTC.